Listed here are 3 T cell receptor beta chains from one sample, sequenced in a study of blood T cell repertoires in COVID-19. Clones were read by immunoSEQ multiplex PCR, and TCRdb kept only the in-frame ones, dropping some. The data hold roughly 290,000 clones, with around 90% observed a single time. Sequencing was performed on PBMCs or T cells enriched from blood (not recorded which). These receptor sequences come from a middle-aged woman who had recovered from COVID-19.

The chain has TRBV4-2 and TRBJ2-5, with a possible D match to TRBD2 (6 bases). CDR1 and CDR2 (germline): LGHNA, YNFKEQ. Between the trimmed V and J ends, which lost 2 bases and 0 bases, there was a span of 7 bases. The CDR3 has 14 amino acids. DNA of the CDR3: TGTGCCAGCAGCCAATCTAGCGACCAAGAGACCCAGTACTTC. Translating it yields CASSQSSDQETQYF.

This clone showed up just once. The gene calls are TRBV14 and TRBJ1-2, with 10 bases that match TRBD1. V gave up 4 bases and J gave up 4 bases; unmatched junction bases: 3. The CDR3 runs to 14 residues. Germline values: CDR1 SGHDN, CDR2 FVKESK. The CDR3 sequence: CASSRDRGSYGYTF. CDR3 DNA sequence: TGTGCCAGCAGCCGGGACAGGGGAAGCTATGGCTACACCTTC.

This clone was counted between two and nine times. The chain joins TRBV18 to TRBJ1-1, with D possibly TRBD1 on 6 matching bases. CDR1 is KGHSH and CDR2 is LQKENI in the germline V gene. This CDR3 is built from 14 residues. The V gene lost 4 bases and the J gene lost 8 bases, with 17 bases spanning the gap. The CDR3 region has the DNA TGTGCCAGCTCACTAAATGGACAGCCCGCGGAAGCTTTCTTT. Translated: CASSLNGQPAEAFF. Together with reference TRBV18 and TRBJ1-1, the CDR3 gives the full variable domain: NAGVMQNPRHLVRRRGQEARLRCSPMKGHSHVYWYRQLPEEGLKFMVYLQKENIIDESGMPKERFSAEFPKEGPSILRIQQVVRGDSAAYFCASSLNGQPAEAFFGQGTRLTVV.